Listed below are T cell receptor beta chains from one sample, sequenced in a study of cytomegalovirus exposure and HLA in healthy donors. TCRdb's table, derived via immunoSEQ multiplex PCR, lists solely in-frame clones and lacks some. This table holds roughly 130,000 clones, around 79% found once. Input material: PBMCs. The receptors here all came from a man younger than 35 in good health and CMV-seronegative. CDR3s include the opening cysteine and the closing phenylalanine or tryptophan. The order of the fields is V gene, clone size, D gene, J gene, CDR3 DNA, CDR3 protein. The D gene is left open where the match is weak. Clone size is given for some rows only: seen once, a few or many times, or a class if the clone is expanded.

V: TRBV29-1; size: -; D: -; J: TRBJ1-2; DNA: TGCAGCGTTACCGGCAGGGGATTAAACTATGGCTACACCTTC; CDR3: CSVTGRGLNYGYTF
V: TRBV19; size: -; D: TRBD1; J: TRBJ2-7; DNA: TGTGCCAGTAGCGCAGGACAGGTACCGTACGAGCAGTACTTC; CDR3: CASSAGQVPYEQYF
V: TRBV28; size: -; D: TRBD1; J: TRBJ1-3; DNA: TGTGCCAGCAGTTTCTTGGGACAGGGAACTGGAAACACCATATATTTT; CDR3: CASSFLGQGTGNTIYF
V: TRBV2; size: -; D: TRBD1; J: TRBJ1-1; DNA: TGTGCCAGCAGGGACCCCGGTAACAGGGGTTTTGACACTGAAGCTTTCTTT; CDR3: CASRDPGNRGFDTEAFF
V: TRBV6-1; size: -; D: -; J: TRBJ1-1; DNA: TGTGCCAGCAGTGAAGCAGCCGGGGGGGGCACTGAAGCTTTCTTT; CDR3: CASSEAAGGGTEAFF
V: TRBV11-1; size: -; D: TRBD1; J: TRBJ1-1; DNA: TGTGCCAGCAGCTACAGGACAGGGGATGGGACTGAAGCTTTCTTT; CDR3: CASSYRTGDGTEAFF
V: TRBV2; size: few; D: -; J: TRBJ2-5; DNA: TGTGCCAGTCAGGGAACGGAGACCCAGTACTTC; CDR3: CASQGTETQYF
V: TRBV29-1; size: -; D: -; J: TRBJ1-1; DNA: TGCAGCGTTGAGGGGACAGAAGCTTTCTTT; CDR3: CSVEGTEAFF
V: TRBV19; size: -; D: TRBD1; J: TRBJ2-1; DNA: TGTGCCAGTAGCCTAGAAGGGGGACAGAGCTCCTACAATGAGCAGTTCTTC; CDR3: CASSLEGGQSSYNEQFF
V: TRBV11-2; size: -; D: TRBD1; J: TRBJ1-1; DNA: TGTGCCAGCAGCTTTACAGGGGGAGGGAGCGCTGAAGCTTTCTTT; CDR3: CASSFTGGGSAEAFF
V: TRBV6-5; size: -; D: -; J: TRBJ1-6; DNA: TGTGCCAGCAGTTACGAGAGAAGCAATTCACCCCTCCACTTT; CDR3: CASSYERSNSPLHF
V: TRBV7-9; size: -; D: TRBD1; J: TRBJ1-2; DNA: TGTGCCAGCAGCCGTGGAGTCCCGGGACAGGGGGGCTACACCTTC; CDR3: CASSRGVPGQGGYTF
V: TRBV28; size: -; D: -; J: TRBJ1-4; DNA: TGTGCCAGCAGTTTAGGTGTAGGTCCGGGACAAAGTAATGAAAAACTGTTTTTT; CDR3: CASSLGVGPGQSNEKLFF
V: TRBV21-1; size: -; D: -; J: TRBJ1-1; DNA: TGTGCCAGCAGCTTCCGGGTCAACACTGAAGCTTTCTTT; CDR3: CASSFRVNTEAFF
V: TRBV5-1; size: -; D: TRBD1; J: TRBJ1-1; DNA: TGCGCCAGCAGCACGCGACAGGGATTTACCACTGAAGCTTTCTTT; CDR3: CASSTRQGFTTEAFF
V: TRBV25-1; size: -; D: TRBD2; J: TRBJ2-7; DNA: TGTGCCAGCAGTGAATCTCCGGGGGGCGAGCAGTACTTC; CDR3: CASSESPGGEQYF
V: TRBV7-2; size: -; D: -; J: TRBJ2-5; DNA: TGTGCCAGCAGCTCCCTTGGCGAGACCCAGTACTTC; CDR3: CASSSLGETQYF